Sequencing of this T cell receptor beta chain was carried out in a study of CD8 T cells in ankylosing spondylitis. One entry per CDR3 protein results from TCRdb running MiXCR on the 5' RACE reads. The data show about 160,000 distinct CDR3 sequences, with roughly 18% seen just once and over 7.5% held by the top ten. This clonotype was found a few times. The CDR3 has 16 amino acids. Germline-derived CDR1 and CDR2 are MDHEN and SYDVKM. The V gene end was trimmed by 2 bases and the J gene end by 2 bases; junction bases not matched to a gene: 7. Sequencing used blood, either unsorted or a sorted T cell fraction (not recorded which). The chain has TRBV28 and TRBJ2-7, with 9 bases identical to TRBD1. The TCR was taken from a male donor with ankylosing spondylitis or in good health (not recorded which). In DNA form, the CDR3 reads TGTGCCAGCAGTTTACCCCCGGGACAGGGTACCTACGAGCAGTACTTC. Its translation is CASSLPPGQGTYEQYF.